This TCR beta chain appears in the sequencing data of a study of cytomegalovirus exposure and HLA in healthy donors. Notes on the study in general: Prediction of most subjects' HLA-A and HLA-B alleles by TCR beta sequences was reportedly accurate. The classifier reportedly diagnosed cytomegalovirus status with high specificity and sensitivity. Earlier analysis looked at TCR beta V segments, and most were productive about 87% or about 30% of the time. Later on, a genetic analysis was performed. It linked a missense variant in DCLRE1C with V- and J-gene trimming of TCR beta.

Researchers ran the PCR with 60 Vbeta and 13 Jbeta primers. Data came from immunoSEQ multiplex PCR; TCRdb stores just in-frame clones and leaves some out. The data hold roughly 110,000 clones, with roughly three quarters observed a single time. The ends lost 4 bases at V and 7 bases at J; junction bases unmatched: 8. The CDR3 spans 13 residues. Per germline, CDR1 SGHRS and CDR2 YFSETQ. With regard to this clone: Its target is unknown.

This clonotype was sampled from a woman between 40 and 50 years old in good health and CMV-seropositive. Sample: PBMCs. The chain combines TRBV5-1 with TRBJ2-7; 7 bases align to TRBD2. CDR3 in amino acids: CASSPGLDSEQYF. The CDR3 DNA reads TGCGCCAGCAGCCCTGGACTAGACTCAGAGCAGTACTTC.